Here is one T cell receptor beta chain with its context. What it recognizes is unknown. Patients showing uncontrolled infection, other autoimmune disease, pregnancy or lactation were ineligible. The data were obtained in a study of T cells in Graves' hyperthyroidism and ophthalmopathy. Study details: Peripheral blood was acquired at first diagnosis, ahead of any therapy whatsoever.

From RNA transcripts, TCR beta CDR3 regions were amplified. Using the HTBI primer set, a first-round RT-PCR was run on the TCR CDR3. One entry per CDR3 protein, called by TCRdb with MiXCR from the multiplex PCR reads. The table includes about 680,000 distinct CDR3 sequences, under 45% detected once. Per the germline V gene, CDR1 is DFQATT and CDR2 is SNEGSKA (reference sequence). The CDR3 sequence is 14 residues long. Study results and caveats: Among thyroid clonotypes expanded above 0.001, most also appeared in blood.

The sample was blood. The V and J genes are TRBV20-1 and TRBJ1-5; D possibly corresponds to TRBD1 (6 bases). The receptor was derived from a woman aged 40 to 49 with Graves' hyperthyroidism. Here the CDR3 DNA reads TGCGGTTCACTAGCAAGGGGGGCCATTCAGCCCCAGCATTTT. Protein product: CGSLARGAIQPQHF.